These T cell receptor beta chains were read from a single sample in a study of T-cell memory formation after mild COVID-19. MiXCR, run by TCRdb on the 5' RACE reads, gives a single entry per CDR3 protein. The data hold under 450,000 distinct CDR3 sequences, with less than 25% observed a single time. The specimen was PBMCs or a T cell subset sorted from them (not recorded which). These receptors were taken from an adult woman who had mild COVID-19 (a few samples of this study predate the infection). Cell type and time point are not known. CDR3s include the opening cysteine and the closing phenylalanine or tryptophan. Fields, in order: D gene, V gene, CDR3 protein. The D gene is left open where the match is weak.

D gene: -
V gene: TRBV27
CDR3 protein: CASSTGLRAYEQYF

D gene: -
V gene: TRBV25-1
CDR3 protein: CASSESAGVAFF

D gene: TRBD2
V gene: TRBV20-1
CDR3 protein: CSANDLAVLTDTQYF

D gene: -
V gene: TRBV24-1
CDR3 protein: CATSDSARGVAFF

D gene: -
V gene: TRBV18
CDR3 protein: CASSPGPRTHKGKDTQYF

D gene: TRBD1
V gene: TRBV7-9
CDR3 protein: CASLPLTGQDEQYF

D gene: -
V gene: TRBV7-9
CDR3 protein: CATEGGAALNTEAFF

D gene: -
V gene: TRBV20-1
CDR3 protein: CSATPGSTDTQYF

D gene: -
V gene: TRBV5-5
CDR3 protein: CASSLEWHSGANVLTF

D gene: -
V gene: TRBV4-3
CDR3 protein: CASSEETGAQYF

D gene: TRBD2
V gene: TRBV18
CDR3 protein: CASSRSGTSGYNEQFF

D gene: TRBD2
V gene: TRBV15
CDR3 protein: CATSRVAGVPAIETQYF

D gene: -
V gene: TRBV10-3
CDR3 protein: CAIRDSSGNTIYF

D gene: -
V gene: TRBV6-1
CDR3 protein: CASSGLSSVSSTDTQYF

D gene: -
V gene: TRBV2
CDR3 protein: CASSGQMGNQPQHF

D gene: TRBD1
V gene: TRBV19
CDR3 protein: CASMLQGDQPQHF

D gene: -
V gene: TRBV11-2
CDR3 protein: CASREDRLAYEQYF

D gene: -
V gene: TRBV12-3/TRBV12-4
CDR3 protein: CASSLATRQETQYF

D gene: -
V gene: TRBV14
CDR3 protein: CASSQAGMQEQFF

D gene: -
V gene: TRBV24-1
CDR3 protein: CATSGFLGDNEQFF

D gene: -
V gene: TRBV27
CDR3 protein: CASSLGYSNQPQHF

D gene: -
V gene: TRBV10-3
CDR3 protein: CAITEGGTGSYEQYF

D gene: -
V gene: TRBV6-2/TRBV6-3
CDR3 protein: CASSRGRERLFF

D gene: TRBD2
V gene: TRBV4-2
CDR3 protein: CASSQDWDGGEQYF

D gene: -
V gene: TRBV6-5
CDR3 protein: CASSYLQGVGEQFF

D gene: -
V gene: TRBV11-2
CDR3 protein: CASSANRAETQYF

D gene: -
V gene: TRBV9
CDR3 protein: CASSVAPGRGANVLTF

D gene: -
V gene: TRBV7-2
CDR3 protein: CASSLAGGLLVEQFF

D gene: TRBD2
V gene: TRBV5-6
CDR3 protein: CASSSLAGGWNEQFF

D gene: -
V gene: TRBV5-1
CDR3 protein: CASSLPGSSGGYTF

D gene: -
V gene: TRBV5-6
CDR3 protein: CASSPGQFNTDTQYF

D gene: -
V gene: TRBV15
CDR3 protein: CATTSQGHSTDTQYF

D gene: TRBD2
V gene: TRBV6-2/TRBV6-3
CDR3 protein: CASSSSGGGPADTQYF

D gene: TRBD1
V gene: TRBV6-5
CDR3 protein: CASTGQGDLTDTQYF

D gene: TRBD2
V gene: TRBV5-5
CDR3 protein: CASSQGLPLSNEQYF

D gene: TRBD2
V gene: TRBV5-1
CDR3 protein: CASSLSPLAGGRNEQFF

D gene: TRBD2
V gene: TRBV7-3
CDR3 protein: CASSPVPGGRGNEQFF

D gene: -
V gene: TRBV5-6
CDR3 protein: CASSLVGRGPHEQYF

D gene: -
V gene: TRBV5-6
CDR3 protein: CASSSPVQGLARKSYNEQFF

D gene: -
V gene: TRBV12-3/TRBV12-4
CDR3 protein: CASSPRGTNEKLFF

D gene: -
V gene: TRBV21-1
CDR3 protein: CASSKGTLGQSYEQYF

D gene: -
V gene: TRBV2
CDR3 protein: CASSEKGETQYF

D gene: -
V gene: TRBV5-6
CDR3 protein: CASSYDYLTDTQYF

D gene: TRBD1
V gene: TRBV14
CDR3 protein: CASSQLGGAKTDTQYF

D gene: -
V gene: TRBV12-3/TRBV12-4
CDR3 protein: CASSYGRGTGTQYF

D gene: -
V gene: TRBV30
CDR3 protein: CAWNPLGGPTEAFF

D gene: -
V gene: TRBV6-2/TRBV6-3
CDR3 protein: CASSYHGGDYEQYF

D gene: TRBD2
V gene: TRBV30
CDR3 protein: CAWSVLISGLYNEQFF

D gene: -
V gene: TRBV9
CDR3 protein: CASSAPRGHLQFF

D gene: -
V gene: TRBV12-3/TRBV12-4
CDR3 protein: CASHRGVGKPEGKYF

D gene: TRBD2
V gene: TRBV12-3/TRBV12-4
CDR3 protein: CASRGTSETDTQYF

D gene: TRBD1
V gene: TRBV7-2
CDR3 protein: CASSLVGTGKWYF

D gene: TRBD1
V gene: TRBV2
CDR3 protein: CASRKDREETQYF

D gene: -
V gene: TRBV6-5
CDR3 protein: CASRGTKGRSTDTQYF

D gene: -
V gene: TRBV6-2/TRBV6-3
CDR3 protein: CASYRGPGDEQFF

D gene: TRBD1
V gene: TRBV5-1
CDR3 protein: CASRPTGYTEAFF